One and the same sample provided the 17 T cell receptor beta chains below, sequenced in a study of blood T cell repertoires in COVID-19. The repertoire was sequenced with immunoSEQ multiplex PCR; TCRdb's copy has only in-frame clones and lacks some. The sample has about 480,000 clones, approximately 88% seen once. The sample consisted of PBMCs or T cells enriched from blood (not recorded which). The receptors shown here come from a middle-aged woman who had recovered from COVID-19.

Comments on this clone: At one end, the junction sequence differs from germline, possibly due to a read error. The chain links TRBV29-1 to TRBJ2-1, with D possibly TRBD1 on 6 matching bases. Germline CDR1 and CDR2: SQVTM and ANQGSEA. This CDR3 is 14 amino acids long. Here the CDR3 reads CSGEGQTVGNEQFF. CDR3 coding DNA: TGCAGCGGTGAAGGACAGACGGTGGGGAATGAGCAGTTCTTC.

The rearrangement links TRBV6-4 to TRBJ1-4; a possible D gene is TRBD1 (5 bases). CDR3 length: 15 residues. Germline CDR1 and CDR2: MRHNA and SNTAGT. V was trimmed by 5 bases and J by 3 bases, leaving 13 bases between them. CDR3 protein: CASSRSGKSNEKLFF. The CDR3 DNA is TGTGCCAGCAGTCGATCAGGGAAGTCTAATGAAAAACTGTTTTTT.

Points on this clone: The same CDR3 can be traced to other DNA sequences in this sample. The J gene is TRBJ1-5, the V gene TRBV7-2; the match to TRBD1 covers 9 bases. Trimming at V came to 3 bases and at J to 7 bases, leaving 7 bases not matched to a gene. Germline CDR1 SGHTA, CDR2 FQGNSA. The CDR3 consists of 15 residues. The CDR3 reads CASSFGQGSRQPQHF. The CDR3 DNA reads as TGTGCCAGCAGCTTCGGACAGGGGTCAAGGCAGCCCCAGCATTTT.

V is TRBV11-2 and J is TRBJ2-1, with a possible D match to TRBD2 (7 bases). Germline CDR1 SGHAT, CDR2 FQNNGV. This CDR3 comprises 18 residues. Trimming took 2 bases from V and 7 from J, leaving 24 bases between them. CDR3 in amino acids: CASSLFFRGGADGNEQFF. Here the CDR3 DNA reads TGTGCCAGCAGCTTATTTTTTAGAGGGGGGGCGGACGGGAATGAGCAGTTCTTC.

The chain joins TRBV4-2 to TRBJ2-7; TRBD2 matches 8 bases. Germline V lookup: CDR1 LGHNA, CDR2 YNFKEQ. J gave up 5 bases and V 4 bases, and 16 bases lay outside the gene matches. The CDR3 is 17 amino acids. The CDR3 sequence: CASSRGGSSLASDEQYF. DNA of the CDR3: TGTGCCAGCAGCCGCGGGGGGAGTTCACTAGCATCGGACGAGCAGTACTTC.

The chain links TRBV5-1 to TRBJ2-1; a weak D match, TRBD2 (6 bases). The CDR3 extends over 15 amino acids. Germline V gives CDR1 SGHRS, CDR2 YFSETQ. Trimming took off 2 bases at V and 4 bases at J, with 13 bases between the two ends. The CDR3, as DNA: TGCGCCAGCAGCTTCTCGGGGGAATCATACAATGAGCAGTTCTTC. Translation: CASSFSGESYNEQFF.

CDR3 residues: CASSYSQGSYEQYF. CDR3 DNA: TGTGCCAGCAGTTACTCACAGGGGTCGTACGAGCAGTACTTC. The chain has TRBV6-6 and TRBJ2-7, with TRBD1 identical over 7 bases. The germline CDR1 and CDR2 sequences are MNHNY and SVGAGI (reference sequence). The CDR3 length is 14 residues. The junction had 3 bases not matched to a gene; V was cut back by 0 bases and J by 4 bases.

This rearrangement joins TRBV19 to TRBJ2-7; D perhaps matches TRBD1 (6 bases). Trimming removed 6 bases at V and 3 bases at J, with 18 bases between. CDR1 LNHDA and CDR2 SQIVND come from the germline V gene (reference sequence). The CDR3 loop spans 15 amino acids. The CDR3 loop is CASSPDRSSRYEQYF. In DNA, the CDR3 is TGTGCCAGTAGCCCCGACAGGAGTTCACGCTACGAGCAGTACTTC.

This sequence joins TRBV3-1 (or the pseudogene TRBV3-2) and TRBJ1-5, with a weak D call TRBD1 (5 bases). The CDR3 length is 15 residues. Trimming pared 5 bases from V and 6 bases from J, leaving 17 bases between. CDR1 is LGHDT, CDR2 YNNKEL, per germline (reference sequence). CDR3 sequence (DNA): TGTGCCAGCAGCTTCCCGGCGGGGGTGGTTCAGCCCCAGCATTTT. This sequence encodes CASSFPAGVVQPQHF.

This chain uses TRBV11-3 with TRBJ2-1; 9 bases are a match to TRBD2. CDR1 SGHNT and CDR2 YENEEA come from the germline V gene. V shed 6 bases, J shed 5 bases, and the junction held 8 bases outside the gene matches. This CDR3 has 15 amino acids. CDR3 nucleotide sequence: TGTGCCAGCAGTCCCCGACTAGCGGCTAACAATGAGCAGTTCTTC. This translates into CASSPRLAANNEQFF.

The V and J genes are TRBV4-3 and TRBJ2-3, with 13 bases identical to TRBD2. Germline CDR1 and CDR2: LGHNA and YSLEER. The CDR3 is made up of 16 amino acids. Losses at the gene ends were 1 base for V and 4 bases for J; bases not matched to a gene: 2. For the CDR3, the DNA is TGCGCCAGCAGCCAAGGGACTAGCGGGAGTGCAGATACGCAGTATTTT. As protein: CASSQGTSGSADTQYF.

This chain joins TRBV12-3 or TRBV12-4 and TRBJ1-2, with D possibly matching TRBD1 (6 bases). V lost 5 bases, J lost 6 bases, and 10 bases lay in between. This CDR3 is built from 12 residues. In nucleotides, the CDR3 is TGTGCCAGCAGTCCTACAGGGAATGGCTACACCTTC. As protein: CASSPTGNGYTF.

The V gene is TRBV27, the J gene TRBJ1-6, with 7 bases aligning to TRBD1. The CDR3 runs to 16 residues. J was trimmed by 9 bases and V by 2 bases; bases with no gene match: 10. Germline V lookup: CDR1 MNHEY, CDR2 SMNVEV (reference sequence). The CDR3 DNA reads TGTGCCAGCAGTTTAATGGTTGGAAGGGGGCTTTCACCCCTCCACTTT. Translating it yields CASSLMVGRGLSPLHF.

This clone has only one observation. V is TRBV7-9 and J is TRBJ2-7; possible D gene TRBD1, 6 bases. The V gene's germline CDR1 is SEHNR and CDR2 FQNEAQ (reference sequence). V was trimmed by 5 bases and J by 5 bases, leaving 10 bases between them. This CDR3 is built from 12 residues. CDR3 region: CASSQQGNEQYF. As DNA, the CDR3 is TGTGCCAGCAGCCAACAGGGTAACGAGCAGTACTTC.

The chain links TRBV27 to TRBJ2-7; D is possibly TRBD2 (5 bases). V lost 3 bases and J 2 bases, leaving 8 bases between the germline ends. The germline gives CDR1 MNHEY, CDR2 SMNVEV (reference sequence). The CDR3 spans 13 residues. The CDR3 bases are TGTGCCAGCAGTTTGCGAGGGACCTACGAGCAGTACTTC. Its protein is CASSLRGTYEQYF.

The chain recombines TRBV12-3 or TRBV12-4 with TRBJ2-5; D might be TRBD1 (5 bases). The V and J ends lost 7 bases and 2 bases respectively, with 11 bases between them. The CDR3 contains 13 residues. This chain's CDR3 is CASKGNRQETQYF. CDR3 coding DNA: TGTGCCAGCAAAGGGAACAGGCAAGAGACCCAGTACTTC.

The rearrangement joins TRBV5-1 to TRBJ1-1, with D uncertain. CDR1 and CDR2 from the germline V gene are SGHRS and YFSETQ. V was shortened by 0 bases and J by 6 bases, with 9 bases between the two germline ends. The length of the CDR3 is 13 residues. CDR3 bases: TGCGCCAGCAGCTTGGGAGAGGTAGCTGAAGCTTTCTTT. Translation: CASSLGEVAEAFF.